Below are 5 T cell receptor beta chains sequenced from a single sample in a study of shared clonotypes between healthy human individuals. Some clones are missing from TCRdb's copy, which holds only in-frame ones; the method was immunoSEQ multiplex PCR. The sample comprises 2 million to 3 million clones, roughly 93% of which are singletons, and approximately 0.36% rests with the top ten. Sequencing was carried out using naive CD4+ T cells from PBMCs. The subset is: CD45RA+ positively selected. The receptors derive from a man aged 18 to 29 in good health. Some clones in this sample may be carry-over from other donors' samples.

The chain has TRBV6-1 and TRBJ1-1; 9 positions match TRBD1. In germline, CDR1 is MNHNS, CDR2 SASEGT. The CDR3 is made up of 13 amino acids. With V trimmed by 6 bases and J by 6 bases, 5 bases remained unmatched. CDR3 region: CASRDRGSAEAFF. Written as DNA, the CDR3 is TGTGCCAGCAGGGACAGGGGTTCCGCTGAAGCTTTCTTT.

The chain employs TRBV18 and TRBJ1-4; no clear D gene. Trimming removed 3 bases from V and 0 bases from J, with 11 bases in between. Germline V CDR1 and CDR2: KGHSH, LQKENI. The CDR3 sequence is 16 residues long. CDR3 protein: CASSPSDGATNEKLFF. In DNA form, the CDR3 reads TGTGCCAGCTCACCCTCGGATGGGGCAACTAATGAAAAACTGTTTTTT. The full variable domain, completed using reference TRBV18 and TRBJ1-4, is NAGVMQNPRHLVRRRGQEARLRCSPMKGHSHVYWYRQLPEEGLKFMVYLQKENIIDESGMPKERFSAEFPKEGPSILRIQQVVRGDSAAYFCASSPSDGATNEKLFFGSGTQLSVL.

This clone has only a few counts. The V call is TRBV6-5, the J call TRBJ1-2; no clear D. The V gene's germline CDR1 is MNHEY and CDR2 SVGAGI. The CDR3 length is 11 residues. V lost 6 bases and J lost 1, with 3 bases in between. DNA of the CDR3: TGTGCCAGCAGAAGTAACTATGGCTACACCTTC. Translated, it gives CASRSNYGYTF.

J is TRBJ2-1 and V is TRBV7-2, with D uncertain. In germline, CDR1 is SGHTA, CDR2 FQGNSA. The CDR3 runs to 13 residues. With 5 bases removed from V and 9 bases from J, the gap between germline ends came to 14 bases. The CDR3 DNA reads as TGTGCCAGCAGCCCAGACCCCCACACTGAGCAGTTCTTC. Protein sequence: CASSPDPHTEQFF.

The V gene is TRBV6-1, the J gene TRBJ1-2; tentative D call: TRBD1 (6 bases). From germline, CDR1 is MNHNS and CDR2 SASEGT. The CDR3 runs to 14 residues. V dropped 6 bases and J dropped 4 bases, with 15 bases sitting between them. CDR3 DNA: TGTGCCAGCAGCCAAGAGTGGGGGCCCTATGGCTACACCTTC. Amino acid sequence: CASSQEWGPYGYTF.